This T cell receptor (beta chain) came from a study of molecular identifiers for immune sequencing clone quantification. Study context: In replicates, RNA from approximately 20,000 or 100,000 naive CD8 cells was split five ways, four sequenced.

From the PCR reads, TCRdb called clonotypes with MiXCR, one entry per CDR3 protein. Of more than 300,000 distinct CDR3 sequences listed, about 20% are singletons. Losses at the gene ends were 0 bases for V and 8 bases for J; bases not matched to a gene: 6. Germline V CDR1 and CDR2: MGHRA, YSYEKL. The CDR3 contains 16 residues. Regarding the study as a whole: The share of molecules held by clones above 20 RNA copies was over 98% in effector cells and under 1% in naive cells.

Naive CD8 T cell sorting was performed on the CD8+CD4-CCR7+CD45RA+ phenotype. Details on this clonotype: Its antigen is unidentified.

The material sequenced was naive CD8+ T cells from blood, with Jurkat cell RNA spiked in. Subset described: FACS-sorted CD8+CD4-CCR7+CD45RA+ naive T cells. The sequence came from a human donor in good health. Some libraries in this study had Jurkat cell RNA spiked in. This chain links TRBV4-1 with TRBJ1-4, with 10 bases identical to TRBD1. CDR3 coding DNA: TGCGCCAGCAGCCAAGACCGGGACAGGGGTAGAGAAAAACTGTTTTTT. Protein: CASSQDRDRGREKLFF.